The 30 T cell receptor beta chains listed next were all sequenced from one sample in a study of response to subunit inactivated influenza vaccine. TCRdb independently ran MiXCR on the RT-PCR reads; one entry per CDR3 protein. The table lists some 500,000 distinct CDR3 sequences, under 15% of them singletons. Sequences were derived from PBMCs from blood, sampled about 6 weeks after vaccination. The receptors originated from a man aged 45-65 years who received an inactivated influenza vaccine.

This clonotype was detected only a few times. The V and J genes are TRBV3-1 and TRBJ2-7; D is undetermined. This CDR3 is built from 13 residues. V lost 2 bases, J lost 10 bases, and 15 bases lay in between. From germline, CDR1 is LGHDT and CDR2 YNNKEL (reference sequence). The CDR3: CASSQHRTGEQYF. DNA of the CDR3: TGTGCCAGCAGCCAACATAGGACCGGCGAACAGTACTTC.

This clonotype was detected only a few times. This sequence joins TRBV7-2 and TRBJ1-1; tentatively, D is TRBD1 (5 bases). The CDR3 is 14 residues long. Trimming cost V 2 bases and J 1 base, with 8 bases left between them. The germline V gene encodes CDR1 SGHTA and CDR2 FQGNSA. CDR3 sequence: CASSLITGNTEAFF. The CDR3 bases are TGTGCCAGCAGCTTAATAACAGGGAACACTGAAGCTTTCTTT.

This clonotype was found once. The chain combines TRBV7-9 with TRBJ2-3, with 9 bases matching TRBD1. Germline-derived CDR1 and CDR2 are SEHNR and FQNEAQ (reference sequence). V lost 2 bases and J lost 3; bases outside the gene matches: 9. There are 17 residues in the CDR3. CDR3 protein: CASSLPRQGESTDTQYF. CDR3 nucleotide sequence: TGTGCCAGCAGCTTACCTAGACAGGGGGAGAGTACAGATACGCAGTATTTT.

This clonotype was observed a few times. The chain recombines TRBV29-1 with TRBJ2-1; a possible D gene is TRBD1 (5 bases). Germline loops: CDR1 SQVTM, CDR2 ANQGSEA. Between the trimmed V and J ends, which lost 1 base and 6 bases, there was a span of 13 bases. The CDR3 loop spans 14 amino acids. CDR3 bases: TGCAGCGTTGAAGTGGCAGGGATTTTCAATGAGCAGTTCTTC. It is translated as CSVEVAGIFNEQFF.

This clonotype was detected only a few times. V gene TRBV12-3 or TRBV12-4 combines with J gene TRBJ2-1; 11 bases map to TRBD2. With V trimmed by 3 bases and J by 8 bases, 6 bases remained unmatched. This CDR3 is 15 amino acids long. For the CDR3, the DNA is TGTGCCAGCAGTTTCAGACTAGCGGGGTTAGATGAGCAGTTCTTC. Translating it yields CASSFRLAGLDEQFF.

This clonotype was seen repeatedly, ten times or more. The chain combines TRBV20-1 with TRBJ2-1; 7 bases line up with TRBD1. The trim removed 6 bases at V and 4 bases at J, leaving 3 bases unmatched. There are 12 residues in the CDR3. Germline V gene sequence: CDR1 DFQATT, CDR2 SNEGSKA (reference sequence). The CDR3: CSATTGYNEQFF. DNA of the CDR3: TGCAGTGCGACGACAGGGTACAATGAGCAGTTCTTC.

V gene TRBV20-1 combines with J gene TRBJ2-5; TRBD1 matches 9 bases. This CDR3 region has 14 residues. V dropped 5 bases and J dropped 5; count of bases not matched to a gene: 9. The germline V gene encodes CDR1 DFQATT and CDR2 SNEGSKA (reference sequence). For the CDR3, the DNA is TGCAGTGCTTTGGGGACAGGGACGGGGGAGACCCAGTACTTC. This codes for CSALGTGTGETQYF.

This sequence joins TRBV20-1 and TRBJ2-3; 9 bases match TRBD2. With V trimmed by 5 bases and J by 4 bases, 4 bases remained unmatched. Germline assignment: CDR1 DFQATT and CDR2 SNEGSKA (reference sequence). CDR3 length: 13 amino acids. CDR3 sequence (DNA): TGCAGTGCTCCAACTAGCGGGTCAGATACGCAGTATTTT. Its translation is CSAPTSGSDTQYF.

This CDR3 is CASSIQGLSYNEQFF. The CDR3 coding sequence is TGTGCCAGTAGTATACAGGGTCTCTCCTACAATGAGCAGTTCTTC. The chain combines TRBV19 with TRBJ2-1; D is possibly TRBD1 (5 bases). CDR3 size: 15 residues. CDR1 LNHDA and CDR2 SQIVND come from the germline V gene (reference sequence). Between the trimmed V and J ends, which lost 2 bases and 0 bases, there was a span of 8 bases. Using reference TRBV19 and TRBJ2-1 for the parts outside the CDR3, the full variable domain is DGGITQSPKYLFRKEGQNVTLSCEQNLNHDAMYWYRQDPGQGLRLIYYSQIVNDFQKGDIAEGYSVSREKKESFPLTVTSAQKNPTAFYLCASSIQGLSYNEQFFGPGTRLTVL.

Written as DNA, the CDR3 is TGTGCCAGCAGCAGGGAGAGGGAAAAACTGTTTTTT. Its protein product is CASSREREKLFF. V usage is TRBV11-2 and J usage is TRBJ1-4, with unresolved D. V lost 5 bases, J lost 8 bases, and 9 bases lay in between. The CDR3 loop spans 12 amino acids. Germline V gene lookup returns CDR1 SGHAT and CDR2 FQNNGV.

This clonotype was counted a few times. The chain combines TRBV4-3 with TRBJ2-7; D is perhaps TRBD2 (7 bases). This CDR3 has 17 amino acids. Germline CDR1 LGHNA, CDR2 YSLEER. Trimming stripped 0 bases from V and 0 bases from J, with 15 bases between. CDR3 in amino acids: CASSQEARGLPSYEQYF. The CDR3 DNA follows: TGCGCCAGCAGCCAAGAAGCGCGGGGGCTACCCTCCTACGAGCAGTACTTC.

The rearrangement links TRBV20-1 to TRBJ2-7; D is undetermined. V was cut by 3 bases and J by 2 bases, with 11 bases left in between. The CDR3 is made up of 13 amino acids. CDR1 and CDR2 (germline): DFQATT, SNEGSKA (reference sequence). The CDR3 here is CSASGSITYEQYF. In nucleotides, the CDR3 is TGCAGTGCTAGCGGCTCGATAACCTACGAGCAGTACTTC.

The rearrangement links TRBV10-3 to TRBJ2-7; D is possibly TRBD1 (6 bases). Germline V gene data show CDR1 as ENHRY and CDR2 as SYGVKD. The CDR3 length is 15 residues. Trimming took 4 bases from V and 2 from J, leaving 15 bases between them. CDR3 region: CAISADRLSTYEQYF. The CDR3 nucleotides read TGTGCCATCAGTGCCGACAGGCTTTCCACCTACGAGCAGTACTTC.

This clonotype was seen more than once but under ten times. V gene TRBV6-5 combines with J gene TRBJ2-1, with TRBD2 identical over 7 bases. This CDR3 is 14 amino acids long. V shed 2 bases, J shed 2 bases, and the junction held 0 bases outside the gene matches. Germline assignment: CDR1 MNHEY and CDR2 SVGAGI. The CDR3 protein is CASSYGTTYNEQFF. CDR3 DNA: TGTGCCAGCAGTTACGGGACTACCTACAATGAGCAGTTCTTC.

This clonotype was seen ten or more times. CDR3 region: CASSAVGEGRYNEQFF. Written as DNA, the CDR3 is TGCGCCAGCAGCGCGGTGGGGGAGGGGAGGTACAATGAGCAGTTCTTC. The genes are TRBV5-1 and TRBJ2-1; 7 bases are shared with TRBD2. Per germline, CDR1 SGHRS and CDR2 YFSETQ. The CDR3 has 16 amino acids. Unmatched junction bases numbered 11, after V lost 4 bases and J lost 4 bases. Supplemented by reference TRBV5-1 and TRBJ2-1, the full variable domain reads KAGVTQTPRYLIKTRGQQVTLSCSPISGHRSVSWYQQTPGQGLQFLFEYFSETQRNKGNFPGRFSGRQFSNSRSEMNVSTLELGDSALYLCASSAVGEGRYNEQFFGPGTRLTVL.

The genes are TRBV7-2 and TRBJ2-3, with TRBD2 identical over 7 bases. V shed 5 bases, J shed 4 bases, and the junction held 9 bases outside the gene matches. This CDR3 has 15 residues. Germline CDR1 reads SGHTA; CDR2 reads FQGNSA. The CDR3 is CASSPRRGRADTQYF. The CDR3 DNA reads TGTGCCAGCAGCCCGAGGCGCGGGAGAGCAGATACGCAGTATTTT.

In its sample, this clonotype was seen a few times. This chain uses TRBV12-3 or TRBV12-4 with TRBJ1-5; D uncertain. CDR3 length: 12 residues. The V end was cut by 5 bases, the J end by 7 bases, with 9 bases between. Here the CDR3 reads CASSPAVQPQHF. The CDR3 DNA reads TGTGCCAGCAGTCCCGCGGTCCAGCCCCAGCATTTT.

This clonotype occurred a few times. J is TRBJ2-1 and V is TRBV5-1, with TRBD2 matching over 11 bases. CDR3 length equals 18 residues. Trimming cost V 0 bases and J 0 bases; bases outside gene matches: 5. CDR1 and CDR2 (germline): SGHRS, YFSETQ. CDR3 coding DNA: TGCGCCAGCAGCTTGGCTAGCGGGGGGCACAGCTCCTACAATGAGCAGTTCTTC. Protein sequence: CASSLASGGHSSYNEQFF. Complete variable domain (other parts from reference TRBV5-1 and TRBJ2-1): KAGVTQTPRYLIKTRGQQVTLSCSPISGHRSVSWYQQTPGQGLQFLFEYFSETQRNKGNFPGRFSGRQFSNSRSEMNVSTLELGDSALYLCASSLASGGHSSYNEQFFGPGTRLTVL.

This clonotype came up many times. This chain connects TRBV7-2 to TRBJ2-3; a weak D match, TRBD1 (5 bases). The V gene's germline CDR1 is SGHTA and CDR2 FQGNSA. With 3 bases removed from V and 4 bases from J, the gap between germline ends came to 11 bases. The CDR3 consists of 14 residues. CDR3 sequence: CASSLGRAADTQYF. The CDR3 nucleotides are TGTGCCAGCAGCTTGGGCAGGGCCGCAGATACGCAGTATTTT.

DNA for the CDR3: TGTGCCAGCAGTTACTCGAGACAGGTTACCTACAATGAGCAGTTCTTC. It is translated as CASSYSRQVTYNEQFF. The chain is built from TRBV6-2 or TRBV6-3 and TRBJ2-1, with D perhaps TRBD1 (6 bases). Trimming removed 0 bases at V and 2 bases at J, with 11 bases between. This CDR3 comprises 16 residues. The germline gives CDR1 MNHEY, CDR2 SVGEGT.

This clonotype came up many times. V and J are TRBV6-1 and TRBJ2-7; possible D gene TRBD1, 5 bases. With 5 bases removed from V and 5 bases from J, the gap between germline ends came to 19 bases. Germline V gene sequence: CDR1 MNHNS, CDR2 SASEGT. The length of the CDR3 is 15 residues. The CDR3 is CASSQIQGLLDEQYF. Written as DNA, the CDR3 is TGTGCCAGCAGTCAAATTCAGGGATTACTCGACGAGCAGTACTTC.

The table lists this clonotype with a few counts. This rearrangement joins TRBV6-1 to TRBJ2-1, with 9 bases that match TRBD2. The CDR3 spans 15 residues. Trimming removed 6 bases from V and 6 bases from J; junction bases left unmatched: 9. CDR1 MNHNS and CDR2 SASEGT come from the germline V gene. The chain's CDR3 is CASRAAGTSTNEQFF. As DNA, the CDR3 is TGTGCCAGCAGGGCAGCCGGGACTAGCACCAATGAGCAGTTCTTC.

The CDR3 reads CASSRGQPYEQYF. The CDR3 DNA reads TGTGCCAGCAGTCGAGGACAACCCTACGAGCAGTACTTC. This chain connects TRBV3-1 to TRBJ2-7; a possible D gene is TRBD1 (5 bases). V lost 6 bases and J 2 bases, leaving 11 bases between the germline ends. CDR3 length: 13 residues. The germline CDR1 and CDR2 sequences are LGHDT and YNNKEL (reference sequence).

This sequence joins TRBV9 and TRBJ2-5; no definite D call. V was cut by 4 bases and J by 1 base, with 8 bases left in between. The length of the CDR3 is 13 residues. Germline CDR1 and CDR2: SGDLS and YYNGEE. CDR3 residues: CASSTHPQETQYF. CDR3 DNA: TGTGCCAGCAGCACCCACCCCCAAGAGACCCAGTACTTC.

The sample holds a few counts of this clonotype. The chain is built from TRBV11-1 and TRBJ1-1, with a weak D call TRBD1 (6 bases). The CDR3 extends over 15 amino acids. Germline V gene lookup returns CDR1 SGHAT and CDR2 FQDESV (reference sequence). Trimming pared 5 bases from V and 10 bases from J, leaving 23 bases between. The DNA of the CDR3 is TGTGCCAGCAGCCTGGGGGGGCGTTTCTTCAACGGAGCTTTCTTT. It specifies CASSLGGRFFNGAFF.

This chain uses TRBV29-1 with TRBJ2-7; the match to TRBD2 covers 12 bases. V lost 2 bases to trimming and J lost 1 base; unmatched junction nucleotides: 6. This CDR3 contains 16 residues. CDR1 and CDR2 from the germline V gene are SQVTM and ANQGSEA. The CDR3 DNA sequence: TGCAGCGTTGAACTCCAGGGACTAGCGGGTTCCTACGAGCAGTACTTC. This encodes CSVELQGLAGSYEQYF.

This clonotype was seen repeatedly, ten times or more. The V gene is TRBV28, the J gene TRBJ2-3, with 9 bases that match TRBD1. The CDR3 sequence is 19 residues long. The junction had 14 bases not matched to a gene; V was cut back by 4 bases and J by 0 bases. The germline V gene has CDR1 MDHEN and CDR2 SYDVKM. CDR3 amino acids: CASSSSGTGLTSSTDTQYF. In DNA, the CDR3 is TGTGCCAGCAGTTCATCCGGGACAGGGCTGACTTCTAGCACAGATACGCAGTATTTT.

J is TRBJ2-2 and V is TRBV7-9, with TRBD1 matching over 7 bases. V trimming: 6 bases; J trimming: 8 bases; junction bases outside the gene matches: 15. This CDR3 has 16 amino acids. The germline V gene has CDR1 SEHNR and CDR2 FQNEAQ (reference sequence). CDR3 DNA sequence: TGTGCCAGCAGAAACCCCGGACAGGCCCCCTTGGGGGAGCTGTTTTTT. The encoded protein is CASRNPGQAPLGELFF.

CDR3 coding DNA: TGTGCCAGCAGTTACGGGTCCTCAACCTACGAGCAGTACTTC. Amino acids: CASSYGSSTYEQYF. V is TRBV6-5 and J is TRBJ2-7; D gene uncertain. From germline, CDR1 is MNHEY and CDR2 SVGAGI. The CDR3 consists of 14 residues. With 2 bases removed from V and 2 bases from J, the gap between germline ends came to 10 bases.

A few counts support this clonotype. The chain combines TRBV12-3 or TRBV12-4 with TRBJ2-1; D unclear. Trimming left V 4 bases short and J 2 bases short, with 9 bases between. There are 14 residues in the CDR3. CDR3 region: CASSSTLTYNEQFF. The CDR3 DNA reads as TGTGCCAGCAGTTCGACCCTTACCTACAATGAGCAGTTCTTC.